Given below is one T cell receptor (beta chain) in context. This entry is derived from a study of beta chain features in type 1 diabetes. Expressed TCRB transcripts got sequenced, as all isolated RNA was reverse transcribed. Profiling relied on immunoSEQ multiplex PCR, and the TCRdb table lists in-frame clones only, not all of them. The table has 300,000 to 350,000 clones, about 20% seen once; the top ten hold 0.044%. CDR1 GTSNPN and CDR2 SVGIG come from the germline V gene (reference sequence). Trimming cost V 3 bases and J 5 bases, with 13 bases left between them. The CDR3 is 13 residues long. The sequence derives from a woman aged 18-29 years in good health. Material: naive CD4+ T cells from blood. The rearrangement uses TRBV30 and TRBJ2-5; tentative D call: TRBD1 (5 bases). The CDR3 DNA reads as TGTGCCTGGAGAATCAGGGCAGGGGAGACCCAGTACTTC. The encoded protein is CAWRIRAGETQYF.